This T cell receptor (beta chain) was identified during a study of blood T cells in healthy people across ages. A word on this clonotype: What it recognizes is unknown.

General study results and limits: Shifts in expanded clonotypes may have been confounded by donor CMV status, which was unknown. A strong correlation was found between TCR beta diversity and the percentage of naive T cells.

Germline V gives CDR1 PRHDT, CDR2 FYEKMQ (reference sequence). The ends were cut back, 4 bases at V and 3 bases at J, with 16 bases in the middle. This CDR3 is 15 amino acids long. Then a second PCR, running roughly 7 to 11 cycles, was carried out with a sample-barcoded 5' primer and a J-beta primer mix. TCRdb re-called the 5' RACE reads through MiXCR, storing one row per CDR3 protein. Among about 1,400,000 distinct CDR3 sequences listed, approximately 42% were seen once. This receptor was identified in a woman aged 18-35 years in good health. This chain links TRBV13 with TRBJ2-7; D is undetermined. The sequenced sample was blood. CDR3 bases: TGTGCCAGCAGCTCGGTAGCCAAGGACGACTACGAGCAGTACTTC. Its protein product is CASSSVAKDDYEQYF.